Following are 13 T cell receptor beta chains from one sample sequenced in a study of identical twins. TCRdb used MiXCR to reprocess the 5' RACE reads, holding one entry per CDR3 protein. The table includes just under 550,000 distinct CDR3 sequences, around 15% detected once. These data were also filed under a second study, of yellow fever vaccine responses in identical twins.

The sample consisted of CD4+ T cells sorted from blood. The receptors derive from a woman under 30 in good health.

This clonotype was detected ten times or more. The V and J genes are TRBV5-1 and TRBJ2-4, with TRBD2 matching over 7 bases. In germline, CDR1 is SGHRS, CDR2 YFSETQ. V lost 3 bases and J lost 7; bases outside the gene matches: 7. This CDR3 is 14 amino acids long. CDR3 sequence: CASSSDGGGNIQYF. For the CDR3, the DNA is TGCGCCAGCAGCTCGGACGGGGGAGGGAACATTCAGTACTTC.

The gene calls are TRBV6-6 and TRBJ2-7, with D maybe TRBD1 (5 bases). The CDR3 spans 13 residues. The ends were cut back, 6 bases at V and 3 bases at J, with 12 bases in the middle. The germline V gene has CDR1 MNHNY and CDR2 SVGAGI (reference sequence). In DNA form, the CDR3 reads TGTGCCAGCAGCTCCGGACACCTCTACGAGCAGTACTTC. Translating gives CASSSGHLYEQYF.

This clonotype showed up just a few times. CDR3 sequence: CASSNLDRGRNQPQHF. CDR3 DNA sequence: TGTGCCAGCAGCAACCTGGACAGGGGGAGGAATCAGCCCCAGCATTTT. The V call is TRBV21-1, the J call TRBJ1-5; the table's TRBD1 call for D was not verified on the DNA. TRBV21-1 is given as a pseudogene. CDR3 length: 16 residues.

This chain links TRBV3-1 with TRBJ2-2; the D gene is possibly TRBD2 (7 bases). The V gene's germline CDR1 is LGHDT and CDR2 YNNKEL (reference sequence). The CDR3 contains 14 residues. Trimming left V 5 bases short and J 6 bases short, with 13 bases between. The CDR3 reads CASSYQGGAGELFF. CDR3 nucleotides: TGTGCCAGCAGCTATCAAGGGGGGGCCGGGGAGCTGTTTTTT.

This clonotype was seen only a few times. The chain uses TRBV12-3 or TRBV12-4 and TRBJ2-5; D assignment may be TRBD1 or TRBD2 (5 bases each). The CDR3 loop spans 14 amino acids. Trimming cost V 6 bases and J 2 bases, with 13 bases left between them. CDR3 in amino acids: CASSPEGTQETQYF. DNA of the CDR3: TGTGCCAGCAGCCCCGAGGGGACGCAAGAGACCCAGTACTTC.

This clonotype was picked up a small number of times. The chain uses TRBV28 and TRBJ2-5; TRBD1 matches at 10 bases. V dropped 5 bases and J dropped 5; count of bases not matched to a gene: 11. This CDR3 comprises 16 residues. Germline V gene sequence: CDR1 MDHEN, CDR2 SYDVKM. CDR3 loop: CASSPRQGARGETQYF. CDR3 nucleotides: TGTGCCAGCAGTCCCCGACAGGGGGCGCGGGGGGAGACCCAGTACTTC.

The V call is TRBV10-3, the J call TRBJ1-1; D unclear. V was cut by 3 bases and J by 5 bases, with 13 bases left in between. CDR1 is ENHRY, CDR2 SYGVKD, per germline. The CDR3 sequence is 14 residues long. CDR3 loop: CAISDGRGGTEAFF. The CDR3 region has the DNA TGTGCCATCAGTGATGGGCGCGGAGGTACTGAAGCTTTCTTT.

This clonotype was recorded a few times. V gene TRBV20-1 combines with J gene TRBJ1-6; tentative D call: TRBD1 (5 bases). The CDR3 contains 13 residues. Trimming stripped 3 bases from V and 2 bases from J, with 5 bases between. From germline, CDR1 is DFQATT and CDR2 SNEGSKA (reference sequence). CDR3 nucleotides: TGCAGTGCTAGGGACACCTATAATTCACCCCTCCACTTT. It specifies CSARDTYNSPLHF.

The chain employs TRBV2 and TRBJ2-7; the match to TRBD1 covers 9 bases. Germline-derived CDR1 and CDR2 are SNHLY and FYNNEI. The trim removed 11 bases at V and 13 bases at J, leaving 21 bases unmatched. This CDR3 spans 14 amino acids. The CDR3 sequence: CAGRTGTGIHLPYF. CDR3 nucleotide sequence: TGTGCCGGTAGAACCGGGACAGGGATTCATCTCCCCTACTTC. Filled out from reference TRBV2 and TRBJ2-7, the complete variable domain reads EPEVTQTPSHQVTQMGQEVILRCVPISNHLYFYWYRQILGQKVEFLVSFYNNEISEKSEIFDDQFSVERPDGSNFTLKIRSTKLEDSAMYFCAGRTGTGIHLPYFGPGTRLTVT.

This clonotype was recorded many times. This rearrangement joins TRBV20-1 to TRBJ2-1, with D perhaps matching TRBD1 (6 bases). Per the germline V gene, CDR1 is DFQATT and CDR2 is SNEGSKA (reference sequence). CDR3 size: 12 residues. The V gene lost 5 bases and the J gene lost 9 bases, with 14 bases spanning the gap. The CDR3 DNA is TGCAGTGCTGGGAAACAGGGCCTTGAGCAGTTCTTC. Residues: CSAGKQGLEQFF.

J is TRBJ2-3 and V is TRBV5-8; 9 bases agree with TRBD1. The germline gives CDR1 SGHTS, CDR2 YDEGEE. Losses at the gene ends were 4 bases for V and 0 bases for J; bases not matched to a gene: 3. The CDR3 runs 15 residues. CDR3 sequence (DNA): TGTGCCAGCAGCATCGGACAGGGGAGCACAGATACGCAGTATTTT. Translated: CASSIGQGSTDTQYF.

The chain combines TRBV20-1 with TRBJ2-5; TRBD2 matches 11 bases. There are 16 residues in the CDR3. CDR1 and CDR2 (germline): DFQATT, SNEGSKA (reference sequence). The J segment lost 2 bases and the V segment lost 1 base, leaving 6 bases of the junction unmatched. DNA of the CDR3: TGCAGTGCTAGAGGAGGGAGACTAGCGGGGCAAGAGACCCAGTACTTC. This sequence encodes CSARGGRLAGQETQYF.

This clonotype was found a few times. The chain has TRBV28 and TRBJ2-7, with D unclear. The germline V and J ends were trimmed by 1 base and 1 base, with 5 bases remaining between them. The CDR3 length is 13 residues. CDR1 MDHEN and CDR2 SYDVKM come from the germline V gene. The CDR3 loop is CASSLYVSYEQYF. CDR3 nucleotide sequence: TGTGCCAGCAGTTTATACGTTTCCTACGAGCAGTACTTC.